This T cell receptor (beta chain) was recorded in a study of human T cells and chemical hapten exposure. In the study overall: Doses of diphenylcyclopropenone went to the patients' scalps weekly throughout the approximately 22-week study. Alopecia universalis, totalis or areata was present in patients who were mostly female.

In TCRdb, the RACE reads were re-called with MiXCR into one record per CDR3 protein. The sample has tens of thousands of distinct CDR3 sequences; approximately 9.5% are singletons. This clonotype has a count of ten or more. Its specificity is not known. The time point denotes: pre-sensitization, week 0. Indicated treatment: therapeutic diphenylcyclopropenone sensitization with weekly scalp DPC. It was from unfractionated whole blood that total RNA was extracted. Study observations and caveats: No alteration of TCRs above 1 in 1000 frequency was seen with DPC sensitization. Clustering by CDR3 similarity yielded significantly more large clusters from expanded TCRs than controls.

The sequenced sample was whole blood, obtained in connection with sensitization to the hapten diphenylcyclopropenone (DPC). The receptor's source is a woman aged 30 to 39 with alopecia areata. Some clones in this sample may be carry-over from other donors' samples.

The CDR3 coding sequence is TGCAGTGCGAGGACCGGGACAGGGTCCTACGAGCAGTACTTC. This translates into CSARTGTGSYEQYF. The chain recombines TRBV20-1 with TRBJ2-7; 9 bases are a match to TRBD1. Per the germline V gene, CDR1 is DFQATT and CDR2 is SNEGSKA (reference sequence). V lost 6 bases and J lost 1; bases outside the gene matches: 7. The CDR3 is 14 residues long.